What follows are 2 T cell receptor beta chains derived from one specimen sequenced in a study of T cells after posttransplantation cyclophosphamide. The data were produced by immunoSEQ multiplex PCR, yet TCRdb's version contains in-frame clones alone and is incomplete. The sample lists around 50,000 clones, roughly nine tenths occurring once. Source material: PBMCs. The receptors shown here come from a woman aged 50 to 65 in good health and a related stem cell transplant donor.

The gene calls are TRBV5-3 and TRBJ2-7, with TRBD2 as a possible D gene (6 bases). TRBV5-3 is an ORF, with its function uncertain. This CDR3 is built from 15 residues. Trimming shortened V by 4 bases and J by 5 bases, and 19 bases separated the two germline ends. The CDR3 nucleotides are TGTGCCAGAAGCCCAGTTCGGGCTAGCGTCAACGAGCAGTACTTC. This encodes CARSPVRASVNEQYF.

This sequence joins TRBV28 and TRBJ1-4; 8 nucleotides line up with TRBD1. CDR1 is MDHEN and CDR2 is SYDVKM in the germline V gene. The length of the CDR3 is 14 residues. With 5 bases clipped from V and 8 bases from J, the junction kept 7 bases outside the gene matches. CDR3 amino acids: CASSADRGREKLFF. The DNA of the CDR3 is TGTGCCAGCAGTGCAGACAGGGGACGGGAAAAACTGTTTTTT.